Shown below are 5 T cell receptor beta chains from a single sample sequenced in a study of multiple sclerosis patients with progressive multifocal leukoencephalopathy. The time point was: time of PML onset. Assay used: immunoSEQ multiplex PCR; TCRdb lists only in-frame clones, some missing. This sample has fewer than 40,000 clones, with about 91% found just once. Sample: PBMCs, taken from a patient treated with natalizumab. These receptors were collected from a woman aged 35 to 49 with progressive multifocal leukoencephalopathy.

The DNA for the CDR3 is TGTGCCAGTACCCCTGGCCTGAACTATGGCTACACCTTC. Residues: CASTPGLNYGYTF. The chain couples TRBV19 to TRBJ1-2; D is undetermined. Trimming took off 7 bases at V and 2 bases at J, with 11 bases between the two ends. Germline CDR1 reads LNHDA; CDR2 reads SQIVND (reference sequence). The CDR3 is 13 amino acids. The full variable domain, with the rest looked up from reference TRBV19 and TRBJ1-2, is DGGITQSPKYLFRKEGQNVTLSCEQNLNHDAMYWYRQDPGQGLRLIYYSQIVNDFQKGDIAEGYSVSREKKESFPLTVTSAQKNPTAFYLCASTPGLNYGYTFGSGTRLTVV.

The rearrangement links TRBV7-2 to TRBJ2-5; D may be TRBD2 (9 bases). The germline gives CDR1 SGHTA, CDR2 FQGNSA. This CDR3 is 19 amino acids long. The V and J ends lost 5 bases and 4 bases respectively, with 29 bases between them. In DNA form, the CDR3 reads TGTGCCAGCAGCCTCGACAGGGGATCGCGGGGGGGCCCTCTAGAGACCCAGTACTTC. It is translated as CASSLDRGSRGGPLETQYF.

This clone appeared a single time. CDR3 protein: CASSHRGVGSNEKLFF. As DNA, the CDR3 is TGTGCCAGCAGCCATCGAGGCGTAGGGTCAAATGAAAAACTGTTTTTT. V is TRBV7-3 and J is TRBJ1-4; D is unresolved. Germline V lookup: CDR1 SGHTA, CDR2 FQGTGA. This CDR3 has 16 amino acids. V was cut by 5 bases and J by 5 bases, with 18 bases left in between. The complete variable domain, with remaining parts taken from reference TRBV7-3 and TRBJ1-4, reads GAGVSQTPSNKVTEKGKYVELRCDPISGHTALYWYRQSLGQGPEFLIYFQGTGAADDSGLPNDRFFAVRPEGSVSTLKIQRTERGDSAVYLCASSHRGVGSNEKLFFGSGTQLSVL.

This clone occurred a few times. The chain links TRBV6-6 to TRBJ1-3; the D is unclear. Trimming removed 6 bases at V and 0 bases at J, with 15 bases between. From germline, CDR1 is MNHNY and CDR2 SVGAGI (reference sequence). This CDR3 region has 16 residues. CDR3 protein: CASSSGRWFSGNTIYF. Here the CDR3 DNA reads TGTGCCAGCAGCTCCGGACGGTGGTTCTCTGGAAACACCATATATTTT.

The chain is built from TRBV7-8 and TRBJ2-4, with a tentative D call TRBD1 (5 bases). Germline loops: CDR1 SGHVS, CDR2 FQNEAQ. The CDR3 spans 14 residues. V lost 1 base to trimming and J lost 5 bases, with 9 bases between them. The CDR3 loop is CASSLGRGQNIQYF. The CDR3 bases are TGTGCCAGCAGCTTAGGAAGGGGCCAAAACATTCAGTACTTC.